This T cell receptor beta chain emerged from a study of blood T cell repertoires in COVID-19. Trimming stripped 5 bases from V and 4 bases from J, with 7 bases between. Germline assignment: CDR1 ENHRY and CDR2 SYGVKD. CDR3 length equals 12 residues. Sequenced by immunoSEQ multiplex PCR; TCRdb stores in-frame clones only, minus some. This table holds under 150,000 clones, approximately 83% found once. Material for sequencing was peripheral blood. The origin of this receptor is a man aged 40-55 years with active or convalescent COVID-19. V gene TRBV10-3 combines with J gene TRBJ2-3; no reliable D call. CDR3 protein: CAISTASDTQYF. The DNA of the CDR3 is TGTGCCATCAGTACTGCTTCAGATACGCAGTATTTT.